These 17 T cell receptor beta chains originate from one sample sequenced in a study of STAT5B mutations in CD4+ large granular lymphocyte leukemia. Sequencing used immunoSEQ multiplex PCR; TCRdb keeps in-frame clones, though not all of them. The table lists more than 30,000 clones, roughly 89% of them singletons. The specimen sequenced was CD4+ T cells from blood buffy coats. The receptor source for this set is a human donor in good health.

The rearrangement joins TRBV19 to TRBJ1-4; 8 bases match TRBD1. Germline values: CDR1 LNHDA, CDR2 SQIVND (reference sequence). There are 17 residues in the CDR3. Trimming cost V 7 bases and J 0 bases; bases outside gene matches: 10. The CDR3 here is CASNNQGALATNEKLFF. CDR3 sequence (DNA): TGTGCCAGTAATAACCAGGGGGCGTTGGCAACTAATGAAAAACTGTTTTTT.

V is TRBV5-4 and J is TRBJ1-5; the D gene is possibly TRBD1 (6 bases). Trimming stripped 0 bases from V and 3 bases from J, with 13 bases between. CDR1 is SGHNT, CDR2 YYREEE, per germline (reference sequence). The CDR3 has 16 amino acids. CDR3 sequence: CASSLGGALNNQPQHF. DNA for the CDR3: TGTGCCAGCAGCTTGGGGGGGGCACTCAACAATCAGCCCCAGCATTTT.

The chain has TRBV19 and TRBJ2-2, with D perhaps matching TRBD2 (6 bases). V lost 3 bases, J lost 0 bases, and 8 bases lay in between. Germline V CDR1 and CDR2: LNHDA, SQIVND (reference sequence). This CDR3 has 15 amino acids. The CDR3 spells CASSISGANTGELFF. In nucleotides, the CDR3 is TGTGCCAGTAGTATTTCGGGGGCGAACACCGGGGAGCTGTTTTTT.

The CDR3 loop is CASTEDRIPGQGDNSPLHF. CDR3 DNA: TGCGCCAGCACGGAAGACCGTATTCCGGGACAGGGGGATAATTCACCCCTCCACTTT. This chain joins TRBV10-1 and TRBJ1-6; 11 positions agree with TRBD1. The ends lost 7 bases at V and 5 bases at J; junction bases unmatched: 16. From germline, CDR1 is WNHNN and CDR2 SYGVQD (reference sequence). The CDR3 is 19 amino acids.

The rearrangement links TRBV10-2 to TRBJ2-2; 8 bases are a match to TRBD2. V gave up 3 bases and J gave up 4 bases; unmatched junction bases: 1. Germline V gene data show CDR1 as WSHSY and CDR2 as SAAADI. The length of the CDR3 is 14 residues. CDR3: CASSETSGTGELFF. CDR3 bases: TGCGCCAGCAGTGAAACTAGCGGCACCGGGGAGCTGTTTTTT.

This chain connects TRBV29-1 to TRBJ1-1; TRBD1 matches 9 bases. After removal of 4 bases from V and 4 bases from J, the junction contained 10 bases not matched to a gene. The germline V gene has CDR1 SQVTM and CDR2 ANQGSEA. This CDR3 region has 15 residues. The CDR3, as DNA: TGCAGCGTTGTTTACAGGGGGCAGATTGGCACTGAAGCTTTCTTT. This sequence encodes CSVVYRGQIGTEAFF.

The chain uses TRBV29-1 and TRBJ2-7, with D tentatively TRBD2 (5 bases). V lost 5 bases to trimming and J lost 2 bases, with 16 bases between them. The CDR3 loop spans 14 amino acids. CDR1 and CDR2 (germline): SQVTM, ANQGSEA. The CDR3, as DNA: TGCAGCGTTTTGGACTTTTACCCACCCTACGAGCAGTACTTC. Amino acids: CSVLDFYPPYEQYF.

This clone was seen a single time. V is TRBV10-2 and J is TRBJ1-1; possibly TRBD1 for D (5 bases). Germline loops: CDR1 WSHSY, CDR2 SAAADI. The CDR3 is 15 amino acids. The ends were cut back, 10 bases at V and 1 base at J, with 19 bases in the middle. CDR3 DNA sequence: TGCGCCATTCCCGTTACGGGGCAGGCGAACACTGAAGCTTTCTTT. Its translation is CAIPVTGQANTEAFF.

The CDR3, as DNA: TGTGCCAGCGCCCCTACAGGGGTCCCAGACAATGAGCAGTTCTTC. Translating it yields CASAPTGVPDNEQFF. The V call is TRBV19, the J call TRBJ2-1; 7 positions match TRBD1. This CDR3 is 15 amino acids long. Per the germline V gene, CDR1 is LNHDA and CDR2 is SQIVND (reference sequence). V lost 9 bases and J lost 5; bases outside the gene matches: 13.

The chain couples TRBV19 to TRBJ2-7; TRBD2 matches at 14 bases. Germline CDR1 LNHDA, CDR2 SQIVND (reference sequence). The CDR3 is 19 amino acids. J gave up 6 bases and V 3 bases, and 16 bases lay outside the gene matches. CDR3 DNA: TGTGCCAGTAGTATTTCGGCAGGGCGGGGACTAGCGGGAGTTGGCGAGCAGTACTTC. Translation: CASSISAGRGLAGVGEQYF.

J is TRBJ2-3 and V is TRBV7-2; TRBD2 matches 10 bases. The CDR3 sequence is 14 residues long. Germline CDR1 is SGHTA and CDR2 is FQGNSA. The junction had 3 bases not matched to a gene; V was cut back by 3 bases and J by 6 bases. In nucleotides, the CDR3 is TGTGCCAGCAGCTTGGGACTAGCGTACGATACGCAGTATTTT. Translated: CASSLGLAYDTQYF.

The V and J genes are TRBV7-3 and TRBJ2-1, with no clear D. Trimming left V 5 bases short and J 6 bases short, with 17 bases between. This CDR3 spans 15 amino acids. Germline V gene lookup returns CDR1 SGHTA and CDR2 FQGTGA. CDR3 in amino acids: CASSGIAISFNEQFF. For the CDR3, the DNA is TGTGCCAGCAGCGGAATAGCAATCTCGTTCAATGAGCAGTTCTTC.

V gene TRBV5-1 combines with J gene TRBJ2-7; 9 bases are shared with TRBD2. This CDR3 is built from 15 residues. Unmatched junction bases numbered 9, after V lost 3 bases and J lost 5 bases. The germline V gene has CDR1 SGHRS and CDR2 YFSETQ. CDR3 nucleotides: TGCGCCAGCAGCTGGGGCGGGAGGGCCTACGACGAGCAGTACTTC. The encoded protein is CASSWGGRAYDEQYF.

The chain carries TRBV14 and TRBJ2-7, with TRBD1 identical over 9 bases. From germline, CDR1 is SGHDN and CDR2 FVKESK. The CDR3 runs 14 residues. The V segment lost 6 bases and the J segment 0 bases; nucleotides outside the gene matches: 3. The DNA for the CDR3 is TGTGCCAGCAGGGGACAGGGTCTCTCCTACGAGCAGTACTTC. Encoded protein: CASRGQGLSYEQYF.

The chain combines TRBV9 with TRBJ2-1; D is possibly TRBD1 (6 bases). The germline V and J ends were trimmed by 0 bases and 4 bases, with 17 bases remaining between them. The germline gives CDR1 SGDLS, CDR2 YYNGEE. This CDR3 has 17 amino acids. DNA for the CDR3: TGTGCCAGCAGCGTAGGAGGAGGTCGGACAGAGTACAATGAGCAGTTCTTC. Translation gives CASSVGGGRTEYNEQFF.

J is TRBJ2-1 and V is TRBV10-3; D possibly corresponds to TRBD2 (6 bases). The germline V gene has CDR1 ENHRY and CDR2 SYGVKD. The V end was cut by 4 bases, the J end by 10 bases, with 11 bases between. This CDR3 is built from 12 residues. The CDR3 protein is CAISGAGSEQFF. In nucleotides, the CDR3 is TGTGCCATCAGTGGCGCGGGAAGCGAGCAGTTCTTC.

The V gene is TRBV28, the J gene TRBJ1-3; the D gene is possibly TRBD1 (5 bases). Trimming stripped 3 bases from V and 2 bases from J, with 8 bases between. The CDR3 has 14 amino acids. Looked up from germline, CDR1 is MDHEN and CDR2 is SYDVKM. This chain's CDR3 is CASSLGGAGNTIYF. The CDR3 nucleotides are TGTGCCAGCAGTTTGGGGGGGGCTGGAAACACCATATATTTT.